This note documents a single TCR beta chain sequence. Its matching antigen is unknown. CDR3 size: 18 residues. In germline, CDR1 is MNHEY, CDR2 SMNVEV (reference sequence). Trimming cost V 5 bases and J 0 bases, with 20 bases left between them. 60 Vbeta and 13 Jbeta primers were used in PCR. Clones were sequenced by immunoSEQ multiplex PCR, and TCRdb holds only the in-frame ones, with some missing. Of about 110,000 clones in the sample, around three quarters are singletons; the top ten hold around 3%. This sample stems from a study of cytomegalovirus exposure and HLA in healthy donors. Findings of the study overall: TRBV6-2, TRBV6-3 and some other V segments were excluded as indistinguishable.

This TCR came from a young woman in good health and CMV-seropositive. This chain uses TRBV27 with TRBJ2-4; tentative D call: TRBD2 (5 bases). Sequenced: PBMCs. The CDR3 bases are TGTGCCAGCAGTCCTCAAATAAGGCTAGCAGAAGCCAAAAACATTCAGTACTTC. It translates to CASSPQIRLAEAKNIQYF.